The next 2 T cell receptor beta chains were all read from a single sample in a study of blood T cell repertoires in COVID-19. TCRdb's copy holds only in-frame clones and misses some; the assay was immunoSEQ multiplex PCR. The sample lists more than 150,000 clones; around 87% were seen once. Source material: peripheral blood. These receptors were collected from a middle-aged man with active or convalescent COVID-19.

The rearrangement links TRBV30 to TRBJ1-2, with D perhaps TRBD1 (6 bases). Between the trimmed V and J ends, which lost 5 bases and 4 bases, there was a span of 11 bases. Germline CDR1 reads GTSNPN; CDR2 reads SVGIG (reference sequence). This CDR3 region has 12 residues. CDR3 loop: CAWRQGLYGYTF. CDR3 DNA sequence: TGTGCCTGGCGGCAGGGGCTCTATGGCTACACCTTC.

The V call is TRBV6-5, the J call TRBJ1-1; no firm D call. Germline V gives CDR1 MNHEY, CDR2 SVGAGI. V lost 7 bases, J lost 5 bases, and 14 bases lay in between. The CDR3 extends over 13 amino acids. The CDR3 protein is CASTYGSYTEAFF. Written as DNA, the CDR3 is TGTGCCAGCACCTATGGGAGTTATACTGAAGCTTTCTTT.